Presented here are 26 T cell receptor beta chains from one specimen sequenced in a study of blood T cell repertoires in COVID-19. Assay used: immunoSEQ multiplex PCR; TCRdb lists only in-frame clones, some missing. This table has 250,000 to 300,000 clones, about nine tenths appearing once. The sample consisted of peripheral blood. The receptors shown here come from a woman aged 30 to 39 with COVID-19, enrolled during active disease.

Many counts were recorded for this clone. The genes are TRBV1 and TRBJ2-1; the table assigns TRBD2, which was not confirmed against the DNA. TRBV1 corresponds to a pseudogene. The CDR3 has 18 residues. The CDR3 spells CTSSPVVEASGGGNEQFF. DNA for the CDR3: TGCACCAGCAGCCCCGTCGTCGAGGCGAGCGGGGGTGGAAATGAGCAGTTCTTC.

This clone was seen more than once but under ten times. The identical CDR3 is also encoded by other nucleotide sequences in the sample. This CDR3 reads CASSIQGRVQPQHF. CDR3 in DNA: TGTGCCAGTAGTATACAGGGAAGGGTTCAGCCCCAGCATTTT. The chain couples TRBV19 to TRBJ1-5; perhaps TRBD1 as D (5 bases). Between the trimmed V and J ends, which lost 2 bases and 6 bases, there was a span of 11 bases. The germline gives CDR1 LNHDA, CDR2 SQIVND (reference sequence). This CDR3 region has 14 residues.

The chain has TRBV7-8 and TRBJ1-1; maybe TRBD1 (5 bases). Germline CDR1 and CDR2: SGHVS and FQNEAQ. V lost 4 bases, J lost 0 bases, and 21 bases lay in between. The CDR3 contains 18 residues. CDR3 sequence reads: CASSSSFYPRALNTEAFF. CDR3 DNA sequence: TGTGCCAGCAGCTCGTCCTTCTACCCCAGGGCGCTGAACACTGAAGCTTTCTTT.

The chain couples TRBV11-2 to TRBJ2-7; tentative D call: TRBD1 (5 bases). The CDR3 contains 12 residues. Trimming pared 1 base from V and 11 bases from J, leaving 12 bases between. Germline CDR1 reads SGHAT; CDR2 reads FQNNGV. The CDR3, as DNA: TGTGCCAGCAGCTTAGGGACACGGCATAAGTACTTC. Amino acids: CASSLGTRHKYF.

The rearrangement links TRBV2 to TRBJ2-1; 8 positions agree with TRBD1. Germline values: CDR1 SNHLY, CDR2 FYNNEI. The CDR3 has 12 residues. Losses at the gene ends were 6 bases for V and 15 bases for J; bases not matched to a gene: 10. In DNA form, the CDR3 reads TGTGCCAGCAGGGACAGGGACCCCCTGGGGTTCTTC. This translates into CASRDRDPLGFF.

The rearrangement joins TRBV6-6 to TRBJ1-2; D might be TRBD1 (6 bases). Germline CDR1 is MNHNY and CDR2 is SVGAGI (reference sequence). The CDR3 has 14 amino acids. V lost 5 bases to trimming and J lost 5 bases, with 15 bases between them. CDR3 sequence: CASSISGGAYGYTF. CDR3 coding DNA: TGTGCCAGCAGTATATCGGGGGGCGCTTATGGCTACACCTTC.

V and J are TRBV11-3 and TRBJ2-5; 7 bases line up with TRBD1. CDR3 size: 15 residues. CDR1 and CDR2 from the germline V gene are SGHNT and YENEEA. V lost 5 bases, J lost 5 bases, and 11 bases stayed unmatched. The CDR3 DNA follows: TGTGCCAGCAGCCCCCGACAGGGTTCGAAGGAGACCCAGTACTTC. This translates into CASSPRQGSKETQYF.

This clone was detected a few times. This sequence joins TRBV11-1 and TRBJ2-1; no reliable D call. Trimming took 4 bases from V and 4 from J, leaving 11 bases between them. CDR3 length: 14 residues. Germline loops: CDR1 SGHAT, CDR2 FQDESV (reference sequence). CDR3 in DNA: TGTGCCAGCAGCTCGTACTCCAATTACAATGAGCAGTTCTTC. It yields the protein CASSSYSNYNEQFF.

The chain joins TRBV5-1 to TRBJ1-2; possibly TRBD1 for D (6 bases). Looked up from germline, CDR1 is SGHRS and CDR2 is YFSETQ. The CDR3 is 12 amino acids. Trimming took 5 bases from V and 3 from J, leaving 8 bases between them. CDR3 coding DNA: TGCGCCAGCAGTCGGACAGACTATGGCTACACCTTC. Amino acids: CASSRTDYGYTF.

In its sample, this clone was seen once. In DNA, the CDR3 is TGTGCCAGCAGCGCGGGACAGGGCCTCTACGAGCAGTACTTC. Translation gives CASSAGQGLYEQYF. The chain couples TRBV9 to TRBJ2-7, with 9 positions matching TRBD1. The CDR3 covers 14 residues. Trimming cost V 3 bases and J 3 bases; bases outside gene matches: 4. Germline loops: CDR1 SGDLS, CDR2 YYNGEE.

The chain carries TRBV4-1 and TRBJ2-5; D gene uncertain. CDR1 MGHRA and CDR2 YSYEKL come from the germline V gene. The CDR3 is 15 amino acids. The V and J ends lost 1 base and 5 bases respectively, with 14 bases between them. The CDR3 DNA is TGCGCCAGCAGCCAAGTTGCCTCGGCGAGGGAGACCCAGTACTTC. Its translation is CASSQVASARETQYF.

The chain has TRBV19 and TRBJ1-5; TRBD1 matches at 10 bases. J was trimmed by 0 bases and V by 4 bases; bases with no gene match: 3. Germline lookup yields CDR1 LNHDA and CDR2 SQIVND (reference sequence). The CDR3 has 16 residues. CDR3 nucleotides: TGTGCCAGTAGTACGGGGACAGGGGATAGCAATCAGCCCCAGCATTTT. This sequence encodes CASSTGTGDSNQPQHF. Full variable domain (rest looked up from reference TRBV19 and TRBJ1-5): DGGITQSPKYLFRKEGQNVTLSCEQNLNHDAMYWYRQDPGQGLRLIYYSQIVNDFQKGDIAEGYSVSREKKESFPLTVTSAQKNPTAFYLCASSTGTGDSNQPQHFGDGTRLSIL.

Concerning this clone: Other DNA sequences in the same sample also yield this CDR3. CDR3: CASSIGQGWSEQFF. The CDR3 coding sequence is TGTGCCAGTAGTATCGGACAGGGATGGAGTGAGCAGTTCTTC. The V and J genes are TRBV19 and TRBJ2-1, with 8 positions matching TRBD1. CDR1 and CDR2 (germline): LNHDA, SQIVND (reference sequence). V shed 3 bases and J 9 bases; nucleotides not matched to a gene: 7. This CDR3 comprises 14 residues.

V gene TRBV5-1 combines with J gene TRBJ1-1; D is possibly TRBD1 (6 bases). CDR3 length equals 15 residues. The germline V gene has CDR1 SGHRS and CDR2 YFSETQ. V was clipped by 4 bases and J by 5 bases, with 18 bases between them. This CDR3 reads CASSANPGQGTEAFF. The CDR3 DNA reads TGCGCCAGCAGCGCAAACCCGGGACAAGGAACTGAAGCTTTCTTT.

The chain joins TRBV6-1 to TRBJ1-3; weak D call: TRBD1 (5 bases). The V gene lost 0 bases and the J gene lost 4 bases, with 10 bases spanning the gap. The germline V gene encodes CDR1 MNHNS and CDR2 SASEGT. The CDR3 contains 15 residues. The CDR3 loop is CASSEAGLGGNTIYF. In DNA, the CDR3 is TGTGCCAGCAGTGAAGCGGGACTGGGGGGAAACACCATATATTTT.

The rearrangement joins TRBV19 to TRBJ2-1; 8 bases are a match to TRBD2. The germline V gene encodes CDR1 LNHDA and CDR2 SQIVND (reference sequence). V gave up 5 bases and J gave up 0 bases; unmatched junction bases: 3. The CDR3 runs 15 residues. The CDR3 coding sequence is TGTGCCAGTAGTCTTAGCGGGGCCTCCTACAATGAGCAGTTCTTC. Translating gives CASSLSGASYNEQFF.

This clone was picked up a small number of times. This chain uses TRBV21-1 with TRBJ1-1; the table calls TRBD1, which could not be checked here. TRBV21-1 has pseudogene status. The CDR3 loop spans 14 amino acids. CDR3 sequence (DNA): TGTGCCAGCAGGTTCAGGGGAATACGCACTGAAGCTTTCTTT. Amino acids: CASRFRGIRTEAFF.

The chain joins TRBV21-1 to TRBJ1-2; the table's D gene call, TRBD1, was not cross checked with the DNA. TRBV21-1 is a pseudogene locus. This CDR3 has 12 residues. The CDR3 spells CASSSGHKGYTF. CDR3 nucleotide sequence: TGTGCCAGCAGCTCCGGACACAAGGGCTACACCTTC.

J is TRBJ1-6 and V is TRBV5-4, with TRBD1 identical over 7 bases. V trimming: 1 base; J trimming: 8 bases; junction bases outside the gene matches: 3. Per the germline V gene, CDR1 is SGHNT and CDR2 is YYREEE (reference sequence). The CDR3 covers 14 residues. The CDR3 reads CASSLQDRHSPLHF. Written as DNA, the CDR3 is TGTGCCAGCAGCTTGCAGGACAGGCATTCACCCCTCCACTTT.

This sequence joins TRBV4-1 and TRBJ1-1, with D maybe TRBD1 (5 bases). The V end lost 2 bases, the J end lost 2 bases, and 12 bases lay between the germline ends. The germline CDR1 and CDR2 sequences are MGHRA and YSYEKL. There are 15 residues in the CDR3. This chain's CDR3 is CASSQSGAANTEAFF. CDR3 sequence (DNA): TGCGCCAGCAGCCAATCTGGGGCGGCAAACACTGAAGCTTTCTTT.

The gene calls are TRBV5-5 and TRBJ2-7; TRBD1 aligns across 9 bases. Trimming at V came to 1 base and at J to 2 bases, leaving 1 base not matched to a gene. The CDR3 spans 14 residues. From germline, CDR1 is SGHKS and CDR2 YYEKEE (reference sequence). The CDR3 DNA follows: TGTGCCAGCAGCTTGTGGGACAGGGCCTACGAGCAGTACTTC. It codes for CASSLWDRAYEQYF.

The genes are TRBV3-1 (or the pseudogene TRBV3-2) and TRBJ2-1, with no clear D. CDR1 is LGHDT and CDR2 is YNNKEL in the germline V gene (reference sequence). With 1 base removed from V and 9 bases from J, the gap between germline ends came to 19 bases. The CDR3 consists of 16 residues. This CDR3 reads CASSQGTRLSGVEQFF. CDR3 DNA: TGTGCCAGCAGCCAAGGTACTCGCTTGTCCGGTGTTGAGCAGTTCTTC.

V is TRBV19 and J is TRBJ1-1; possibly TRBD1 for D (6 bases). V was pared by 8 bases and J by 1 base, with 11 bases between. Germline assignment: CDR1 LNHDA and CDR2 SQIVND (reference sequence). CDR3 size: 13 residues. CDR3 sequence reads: CASWGQGNTEAFF. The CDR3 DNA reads TGTGCCAGTTGGGGGCAGGGGAACACTGAAGCTTTCTTT.

The DNA of the CDR3 is TGTGCCAGCTCACCAGGCCCGGAGGGCTATGGCTACACCTTC. Protein sequence: CASSPGPEGYGYTF. This chain uses TRBV18 with TRBJ1-2; D is ambiguous. This CDR3 is built from 14 residues. Per the germline V gene, CDR1 is KGHSH and CDR2 is LQKENI. The germline V and J ends were trimmed by 2 bases and 4 bases, with 11 bases remaining between them.

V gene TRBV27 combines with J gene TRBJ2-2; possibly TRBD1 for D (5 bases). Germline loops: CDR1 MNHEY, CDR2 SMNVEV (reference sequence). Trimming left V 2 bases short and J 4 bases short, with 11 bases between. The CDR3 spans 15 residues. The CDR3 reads CASSLVRAGTGELFF. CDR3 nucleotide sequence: TGTGCCAGCAGTTTAGTCAGGGCTGGCACCGGGGAGCTGTTTTTT.

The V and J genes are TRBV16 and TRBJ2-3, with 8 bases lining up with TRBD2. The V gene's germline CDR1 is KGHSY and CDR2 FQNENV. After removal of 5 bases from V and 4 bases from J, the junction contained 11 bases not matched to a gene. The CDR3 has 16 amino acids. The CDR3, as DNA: TGTGCCAGCAGCACCCGGGATAGCGGGGCCCCAGATACGCAGTATTTT. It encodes CASSTRDSGAPDTQYF. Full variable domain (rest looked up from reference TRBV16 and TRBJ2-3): GEEVAQTPKHLVRGEGQKAKLYCAPIKGHSYVFWYQQVLKNEFKFLISFQNENVFDETGMPKERFSAKCLPNSPCSLEIQATKLEDSAVYFCASSTRDSGAPDTQYFGPGTRLTVL.